This T cell receptor beta chain was sequenced in a study of healthy donors' naive CD4 and CD8 T cells. A linear amplification protocol produced the TCR libraries from around 500 ng of total RNA. Each CDR3 protein is one row after TCRdb ran MiXCR on the reads. The data show 150,000 to 200,000 distinct CDR3 sequences, over 60% seen once. The sample taken for sequencing was naive CD4+ and CD8+ T cells sorted from blood, pooled from several donors. The clonotype originates from a pool of human donors in good health; the sample pools cells from several healthy donors.

The CDR3 DNA reads as TGTGCCACCAGCAGCGACCAGGAGGGCTACACCTTC. Its translation: CATSSDQEGYTF. The V gene is TRBV15, the J gene TRBJ1-2, with no clear D. Trimming took off 3 bases at V and 8 bases at J, with 10 bases between the two ends. Per the germline V gene, CDR1 is LNHNV and CDR2 is YYDKDF (reference sequence). The CDR3 covers 12 residues. Variable domain in full (rest from reference TRBV15 and TRBJ1-2): DAMVIQNPRYQVTQFGKPVTLSCSQTLNHNVMYWYQQKSSQAPKLLFHYYDKDFNNEADTPDNFQSRRPNTSFCFLDIRSPGLGDTAMYLCATSSDQEGYTFGSGTRLTVV.